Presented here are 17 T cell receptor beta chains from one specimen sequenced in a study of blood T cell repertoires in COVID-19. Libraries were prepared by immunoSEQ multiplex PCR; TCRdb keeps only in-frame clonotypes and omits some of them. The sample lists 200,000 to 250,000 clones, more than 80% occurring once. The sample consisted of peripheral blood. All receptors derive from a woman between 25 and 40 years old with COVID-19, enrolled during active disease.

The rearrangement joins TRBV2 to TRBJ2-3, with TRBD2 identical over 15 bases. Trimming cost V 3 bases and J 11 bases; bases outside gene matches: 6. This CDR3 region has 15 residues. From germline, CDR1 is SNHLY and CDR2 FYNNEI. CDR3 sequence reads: CASSETGTSGGRQYF. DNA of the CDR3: TGTGCCAGCAGTGAGACTGGGACTAGCGGGGGGCGGCAGTATTTT. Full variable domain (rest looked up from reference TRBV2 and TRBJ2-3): EPEVTQTPSHQVTQMGQEVILRCVPISNHLYFYWYRQILGQKVEFLVSFYNNEISEKSEIFDDQFSVERPDGSNFTLKIRSTKLEDSAMYFCASSETGTSGGRQYFGPGTRLTVL.

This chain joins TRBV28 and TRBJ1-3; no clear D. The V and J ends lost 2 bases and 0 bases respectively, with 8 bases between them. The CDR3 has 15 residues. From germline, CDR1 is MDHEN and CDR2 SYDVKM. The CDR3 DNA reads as TGTGCCAGCAGTTTAACGGGGAACTCTGGAAACACCATATATTTT. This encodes CASSLTGNSGNTIYF.

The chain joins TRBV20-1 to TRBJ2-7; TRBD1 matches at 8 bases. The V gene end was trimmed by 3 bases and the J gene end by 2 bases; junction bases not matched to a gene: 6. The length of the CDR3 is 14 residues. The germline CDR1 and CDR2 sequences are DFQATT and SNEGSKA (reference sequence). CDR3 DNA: TGCAGTGCTAGTCAGGGGGCCCTGACCTACGAGCAGTACTTC. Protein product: CSASQGALTYEQYF.

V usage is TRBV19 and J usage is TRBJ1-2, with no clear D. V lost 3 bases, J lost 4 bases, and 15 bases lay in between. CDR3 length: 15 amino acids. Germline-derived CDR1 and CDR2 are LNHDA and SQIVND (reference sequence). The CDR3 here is CASSIGSVNLYGYTF. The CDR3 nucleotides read TGTGCCAGTAGTATTGGCAGCGTAAACCTCTATGGCTACACCTTC.

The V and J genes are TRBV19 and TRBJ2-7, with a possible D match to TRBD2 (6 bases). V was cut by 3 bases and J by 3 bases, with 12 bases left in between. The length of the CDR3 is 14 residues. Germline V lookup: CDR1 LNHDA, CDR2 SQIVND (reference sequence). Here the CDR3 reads CASSIGGSGYEQYF. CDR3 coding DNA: TGTGCCAGTAGTATTGGGGGTAGCGGCTACGAGCAGTACTTC.

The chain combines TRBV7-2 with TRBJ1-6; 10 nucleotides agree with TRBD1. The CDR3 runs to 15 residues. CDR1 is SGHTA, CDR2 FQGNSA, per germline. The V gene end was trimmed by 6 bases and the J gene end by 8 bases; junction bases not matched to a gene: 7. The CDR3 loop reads CASRRGGTGDSPLHF. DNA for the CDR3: TGTGCCAGCAGACGAGGTGGGACAGGGGATTCACCCCTCCACTTT.

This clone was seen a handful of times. CDR3 in DNA: TGTGCCGGACTTAGGGTTAATGAGCAGTTCTTC. Protein: CAGLRVNEQFF. The chain couples TRBV30 to TRBJ2-1, with a possible D match to TRBD2 (5 bases). V was pared by 8 bases and J by 7 bases, with 12 bases between. CDR1 is GTSNPN and CDR2 is SVGIG in the germline V gene (reference sequence). The CDR3 is 11 residues long.

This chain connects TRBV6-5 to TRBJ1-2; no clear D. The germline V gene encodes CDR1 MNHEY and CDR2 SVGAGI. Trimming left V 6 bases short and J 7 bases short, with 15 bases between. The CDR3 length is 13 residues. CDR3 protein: CASRPRRESGYTF. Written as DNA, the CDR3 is TGTGCCAGCAGACCCCGTAGGGAGTCTGGCTACACCTTC.

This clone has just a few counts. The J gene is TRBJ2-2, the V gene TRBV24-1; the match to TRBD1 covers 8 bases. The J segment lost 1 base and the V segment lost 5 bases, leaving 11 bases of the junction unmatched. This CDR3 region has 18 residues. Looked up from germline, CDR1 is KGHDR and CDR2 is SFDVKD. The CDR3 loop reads CATSVPPPGTGNTGELFF. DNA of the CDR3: TGTGCCACCAGTGTCCCCCCCCCGGGGACAGGGAACACCGGGGAGCTGTTTTTT.

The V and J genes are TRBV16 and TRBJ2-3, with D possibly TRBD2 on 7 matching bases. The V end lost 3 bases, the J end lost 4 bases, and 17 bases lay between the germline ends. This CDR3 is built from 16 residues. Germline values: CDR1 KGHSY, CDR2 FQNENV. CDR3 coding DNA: TGTGCCAGCAGCCACCTGGGGGGGCCTGGGTCAGATACGCAGTATTTT. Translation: CASSHLGGPGSDTQYF.

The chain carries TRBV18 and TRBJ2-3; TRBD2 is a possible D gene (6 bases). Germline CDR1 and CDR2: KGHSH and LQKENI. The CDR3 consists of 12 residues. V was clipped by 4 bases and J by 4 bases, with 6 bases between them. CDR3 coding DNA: TGTGCCAGCTCACGGGGGGCAGATACGCAGTATTTT. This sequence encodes CASSRGADTQYF. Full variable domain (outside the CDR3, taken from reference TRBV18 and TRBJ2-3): NAGVMQNPRHLVRRRGQEARLRCSPMKGHSHVYWYRQLPEEGLKFMVYLQKENIIDESGMPKERFSAEFPKEGPSILRIQQVVRGDSAAYFCASSRGADTQYFGPGTRLTVL.

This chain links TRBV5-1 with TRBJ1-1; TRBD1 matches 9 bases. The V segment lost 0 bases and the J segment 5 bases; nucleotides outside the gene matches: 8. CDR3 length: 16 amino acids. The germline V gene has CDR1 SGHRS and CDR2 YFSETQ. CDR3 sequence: CASSLVSGTGRTEAFF. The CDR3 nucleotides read TGCGCCAGCAGCTTGGTGTCCGGGACAGGGCGAACTGAAGCTTTCTTT.

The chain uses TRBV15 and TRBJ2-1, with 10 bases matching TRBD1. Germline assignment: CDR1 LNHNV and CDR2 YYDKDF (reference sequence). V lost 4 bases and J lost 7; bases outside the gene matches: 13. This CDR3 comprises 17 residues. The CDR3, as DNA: TGTGCCACCAGCATAGGACGCGGGACAGGGGTAGTGAATGAGCAGTTCTTC. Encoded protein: CATSIGRGTGVVNEQFF.

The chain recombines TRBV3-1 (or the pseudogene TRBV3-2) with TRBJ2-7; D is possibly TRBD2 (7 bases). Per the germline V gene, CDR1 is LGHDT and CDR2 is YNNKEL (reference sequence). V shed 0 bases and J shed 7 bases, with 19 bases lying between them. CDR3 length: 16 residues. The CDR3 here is CASSQDWAGAPHEQYF. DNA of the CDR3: TGTGCCAGCAGCCAAGATTGGGCGGGGGCCCCGCATGAGCAGTACTTC.

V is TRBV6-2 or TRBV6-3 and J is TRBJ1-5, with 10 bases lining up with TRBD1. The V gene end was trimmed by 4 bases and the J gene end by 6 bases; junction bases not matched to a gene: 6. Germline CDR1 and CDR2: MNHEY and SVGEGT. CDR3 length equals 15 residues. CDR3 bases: TGTGCCAGCAGTTTGGACAGGGGGGGGATTCAGCCCCAGCATTTT. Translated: CASSLDRGGIQPQHF.

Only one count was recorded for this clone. CDR3 sequence reads: CASRRFGGSTEAFF. CDR3 nucleotides: TGTGCCAGTCGAAGGTTTGGGGGGAGCACTGAAGCTTTCTTT. This chain uses TRBV6-5 with TRBJ1-1; D might be TRBD1 (5 bases). V was trimmed by 9 bases and J by 4 bases, leaving 18 bases between them. The germline CDR1 and CDR2 sequences are MNHEY and SVGAGI. This CDR3 comprises 14 residues.

The CDR3 DNA reads TGTGCCAGCAGCTCAAGACTAGCGGGAAACAATGAGCAGTTCTTC. Protein product: CASSSRLAGNNEQFF. The V gene is TRBV7-9, the J gene TRBJ2-1; 11 bases align to TRBD2. Losses at the gene ends were 4 bases for V and 5 bases for J; bases not matched to a gene: 4. The germline CDR1 and CDR2 sequences are SEHNR and FQNEAQ (reference sequence). CDR3 length equals 15 residues.